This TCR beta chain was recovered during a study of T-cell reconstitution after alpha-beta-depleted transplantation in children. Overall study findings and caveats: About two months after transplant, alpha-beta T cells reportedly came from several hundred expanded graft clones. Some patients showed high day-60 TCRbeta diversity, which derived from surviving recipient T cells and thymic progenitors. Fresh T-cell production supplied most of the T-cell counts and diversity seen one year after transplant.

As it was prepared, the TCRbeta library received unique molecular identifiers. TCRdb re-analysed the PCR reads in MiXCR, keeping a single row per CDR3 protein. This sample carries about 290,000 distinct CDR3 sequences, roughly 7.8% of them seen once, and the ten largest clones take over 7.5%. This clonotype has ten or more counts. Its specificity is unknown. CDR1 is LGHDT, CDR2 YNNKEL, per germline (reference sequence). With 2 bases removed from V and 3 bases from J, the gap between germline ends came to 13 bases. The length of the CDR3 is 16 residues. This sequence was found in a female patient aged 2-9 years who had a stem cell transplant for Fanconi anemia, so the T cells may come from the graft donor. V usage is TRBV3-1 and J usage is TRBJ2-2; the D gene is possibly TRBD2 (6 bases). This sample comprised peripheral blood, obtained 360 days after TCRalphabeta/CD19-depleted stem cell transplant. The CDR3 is CASSQTSFFDTGELFF. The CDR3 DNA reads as TGTGCCAGCAGCCAAACTAGCTTCTTCGACACCGGGGAGCTGTTTTTT.